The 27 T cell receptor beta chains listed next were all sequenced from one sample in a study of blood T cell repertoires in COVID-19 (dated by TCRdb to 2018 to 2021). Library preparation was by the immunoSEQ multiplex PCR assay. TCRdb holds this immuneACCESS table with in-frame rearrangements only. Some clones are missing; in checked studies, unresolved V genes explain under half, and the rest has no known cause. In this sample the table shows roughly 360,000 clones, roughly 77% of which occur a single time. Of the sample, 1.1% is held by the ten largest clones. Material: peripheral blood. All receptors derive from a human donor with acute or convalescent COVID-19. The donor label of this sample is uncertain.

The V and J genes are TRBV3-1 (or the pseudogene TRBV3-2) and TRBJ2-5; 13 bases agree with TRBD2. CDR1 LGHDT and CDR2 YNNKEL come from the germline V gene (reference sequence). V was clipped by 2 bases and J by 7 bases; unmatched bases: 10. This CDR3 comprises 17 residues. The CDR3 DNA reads TGTGCCAGCAGCCAATCACTAGCGGGAGGGCCTTCGGGGACCCAGTACTTC. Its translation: CASSQSLAGGPSGTQYF.

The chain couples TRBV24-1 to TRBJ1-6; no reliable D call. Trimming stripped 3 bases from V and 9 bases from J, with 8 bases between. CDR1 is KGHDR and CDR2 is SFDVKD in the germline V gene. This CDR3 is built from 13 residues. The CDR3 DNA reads TGTGCCACCAGTGATCTGCAGATTTCACCCCTCCACTTT. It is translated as CATSDLQISPLHF.

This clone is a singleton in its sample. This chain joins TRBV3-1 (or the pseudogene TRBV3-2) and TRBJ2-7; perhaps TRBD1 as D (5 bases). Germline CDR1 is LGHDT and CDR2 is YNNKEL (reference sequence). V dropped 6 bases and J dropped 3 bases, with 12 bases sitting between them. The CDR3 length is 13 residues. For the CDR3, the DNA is TGTGCCAGCAGTGACAGATTACTCTACGAGCAGTACTTC. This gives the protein CASSDRLLYEQYF.

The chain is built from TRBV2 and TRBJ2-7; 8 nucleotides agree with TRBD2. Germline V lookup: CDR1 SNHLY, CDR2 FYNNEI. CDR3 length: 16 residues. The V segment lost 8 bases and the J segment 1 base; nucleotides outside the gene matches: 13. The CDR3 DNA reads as TGTGCCAGCCAAGACTATGGGACTAGGGGATCCTACGAGCAGTACTTC. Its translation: CASQDYGTRGSYEQYF.

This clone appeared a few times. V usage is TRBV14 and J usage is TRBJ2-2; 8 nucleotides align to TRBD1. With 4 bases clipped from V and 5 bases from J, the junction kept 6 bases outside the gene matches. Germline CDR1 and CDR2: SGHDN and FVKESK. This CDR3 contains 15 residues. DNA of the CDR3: TGTGCCAGCAGCCCTAGACAGGGGTGGACCGGGGAGCTGTTTTTT. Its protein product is CASSPRQGWTGELFF.

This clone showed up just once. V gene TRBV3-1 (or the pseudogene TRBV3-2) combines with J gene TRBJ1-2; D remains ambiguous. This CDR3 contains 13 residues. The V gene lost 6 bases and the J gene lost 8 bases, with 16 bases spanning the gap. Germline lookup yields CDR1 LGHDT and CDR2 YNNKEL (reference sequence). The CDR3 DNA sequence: TGTGCCAGCAGTCAACGGGAATTAGGAGGCTACACCTTC. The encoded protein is CASSQRELGGYTF.

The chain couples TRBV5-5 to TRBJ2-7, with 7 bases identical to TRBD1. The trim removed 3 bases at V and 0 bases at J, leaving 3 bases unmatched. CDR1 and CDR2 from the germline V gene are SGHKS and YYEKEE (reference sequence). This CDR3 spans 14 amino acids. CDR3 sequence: CASSSTGTSYEQYF. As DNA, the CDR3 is TGTGCCAGCAGCTCGACAGGGACCTCCTACGAGCAGTACTTC.

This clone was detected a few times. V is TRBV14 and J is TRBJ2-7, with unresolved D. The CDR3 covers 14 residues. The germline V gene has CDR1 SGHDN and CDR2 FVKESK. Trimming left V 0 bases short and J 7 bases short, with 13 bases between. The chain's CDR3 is CASSQDLRVREQYF. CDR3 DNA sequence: TGTGCCAGCAGCCAAGATCTTCGGGTACGAGAGCAGTACTTC.

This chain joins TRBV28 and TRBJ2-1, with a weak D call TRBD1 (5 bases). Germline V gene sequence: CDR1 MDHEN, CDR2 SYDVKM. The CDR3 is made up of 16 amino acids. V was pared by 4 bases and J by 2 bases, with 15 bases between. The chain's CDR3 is CASSYGAGFTYNEQFF. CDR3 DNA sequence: TGTGCCAGCAGTTATGGGGCAGGGTTTACCTACAATGAGCAGTTCTTC.

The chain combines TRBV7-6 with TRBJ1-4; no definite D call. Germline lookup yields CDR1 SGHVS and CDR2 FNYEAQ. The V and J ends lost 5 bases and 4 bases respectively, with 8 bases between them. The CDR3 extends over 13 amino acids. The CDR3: CASSRDVNEKLFF. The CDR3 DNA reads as TGTGCCAGCAGCCGGGATGTTAATGAAAAACTGTTTTTT.

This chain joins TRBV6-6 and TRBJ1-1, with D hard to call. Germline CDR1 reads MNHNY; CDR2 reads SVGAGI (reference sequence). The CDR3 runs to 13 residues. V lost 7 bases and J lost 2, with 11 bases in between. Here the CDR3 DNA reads TGTGCCAGCATAACATCTCCCAACACTGAAGCTTTCTTT. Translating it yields CASITSPNTEAFF.

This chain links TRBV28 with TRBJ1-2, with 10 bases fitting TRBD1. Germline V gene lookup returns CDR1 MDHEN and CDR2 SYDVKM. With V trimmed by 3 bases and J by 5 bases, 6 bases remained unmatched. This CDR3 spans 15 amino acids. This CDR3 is CASSLGTGARYGYTF. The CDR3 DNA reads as TGTGCCAGCAGTTTGGGGACAGGGGCCCGTTATGGCTACACCTTC.

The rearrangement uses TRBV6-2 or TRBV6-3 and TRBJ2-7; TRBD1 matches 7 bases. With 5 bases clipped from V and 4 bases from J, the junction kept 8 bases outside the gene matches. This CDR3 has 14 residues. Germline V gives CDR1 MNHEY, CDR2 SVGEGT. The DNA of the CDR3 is TGTGCCAGCAGTCCGACGGGACAGCCTTACGAGCAGTACTTC. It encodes CASSPTGQPYEQYF.

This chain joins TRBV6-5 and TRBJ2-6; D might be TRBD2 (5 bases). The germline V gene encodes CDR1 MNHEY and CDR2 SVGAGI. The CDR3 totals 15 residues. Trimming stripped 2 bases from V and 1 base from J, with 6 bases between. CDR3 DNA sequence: TGTGCCAGCAGTTACGAGGGATCTGGGGCCAACGTCCTGACTTTC. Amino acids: CASSYEGSGANVLTF.

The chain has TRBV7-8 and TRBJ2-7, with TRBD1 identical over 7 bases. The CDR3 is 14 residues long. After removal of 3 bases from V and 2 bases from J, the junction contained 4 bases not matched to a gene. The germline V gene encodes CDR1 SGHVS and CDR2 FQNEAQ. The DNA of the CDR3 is TGTGCCAGCAGCTTCTCAGGACAGGCCTACGAGCAGTACTTC. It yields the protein CASSFSGQAYEQYF.

CDR3 in DNA: TGCGCCAGCAGCCTAACAGCGGGAGGACACACCGGGGAGCTGTTTTTT. Protein: CASSLTAGGHTGELFF. The chain carries TRBV5-1 and TRBJ2-2, with 9 bases lining up with TRBD2. CDR1 and CDR2 from the germline V gene are SGHRS and YFSETQ. The CDR3 consists of 16 residues. V shed 4 bases, J shed 3 bases, and the junction held 7 bases outside the gene matches. The full variable domain, rest sourced from reference TRBV5-1 and TRBJ2-2, is KAGVTQTPRYLIKTRGQQVTLSCSPISGHRSVSWYQQTPGQGLQFLFEYFSETQRNKGNFPGRFSGRQFSNSRSEMNVSTLELGDSALYLCASSLTAGGHTGELFFGEGSRLTVL.

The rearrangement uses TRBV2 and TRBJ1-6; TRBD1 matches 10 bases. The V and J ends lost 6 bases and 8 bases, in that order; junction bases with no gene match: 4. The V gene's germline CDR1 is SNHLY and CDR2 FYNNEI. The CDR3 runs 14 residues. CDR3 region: CASSGDRGYSPLHF. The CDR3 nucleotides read TGTGCCAGCAGCGGGGACAGGGGATATTCACCCCTCCACTTT. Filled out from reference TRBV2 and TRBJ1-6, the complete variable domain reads EPEVTQTPSHQVTQMGQEVILRCVPISNHLYFYWYRQILGQKVEFLVSFYNNEISEKSEIFDDQFSVERPDGSNFTLKIRSTKLEDSAMYFCASSGDRGYSPLHFGNGTRLTVT.

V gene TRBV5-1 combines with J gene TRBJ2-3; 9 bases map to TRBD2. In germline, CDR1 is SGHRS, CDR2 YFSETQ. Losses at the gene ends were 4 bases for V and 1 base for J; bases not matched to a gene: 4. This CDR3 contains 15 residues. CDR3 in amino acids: CASSPIAGGTDTQYF. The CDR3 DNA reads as TGCGCCAGCAGCCCAATAGCGGGAGGCACAGATACGCAGTATTTT.

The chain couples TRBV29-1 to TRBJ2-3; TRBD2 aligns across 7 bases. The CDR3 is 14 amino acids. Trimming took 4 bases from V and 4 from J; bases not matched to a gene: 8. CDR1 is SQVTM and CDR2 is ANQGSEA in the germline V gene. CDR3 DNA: TGCAGCGTTGCTAGCGGCCTGGTGGCAGATACGCAGTATTTT. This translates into CSVASGLVADTQYF.

CDR3 in amino acids: CASSTGSSGGPYNEQFF. The CDR3 DNA is TGTGCCAGTAGTACCGGTTCTAGCGGGGGGCCGTACAATGAGCAGTTCTTC. The chain recombines TRBV19 with TRBJ2-1; 11 bases fit TRBD2. J lost 4 bases, V lost 4 bases, and 9 bases had no gene match. From germline, CDR1 is LNHDA and CDR2 SQIVND (reference sequence). The CDR3 is 17 amino acids.

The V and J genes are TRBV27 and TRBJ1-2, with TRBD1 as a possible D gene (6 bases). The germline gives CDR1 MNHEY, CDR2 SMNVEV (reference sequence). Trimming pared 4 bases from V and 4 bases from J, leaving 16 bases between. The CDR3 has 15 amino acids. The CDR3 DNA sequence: TGTGCCAGCAGTTCATCGGGGGCCGGGGCCTATGGCTACACCTTC. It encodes CASSSSGAGAYGYTF.

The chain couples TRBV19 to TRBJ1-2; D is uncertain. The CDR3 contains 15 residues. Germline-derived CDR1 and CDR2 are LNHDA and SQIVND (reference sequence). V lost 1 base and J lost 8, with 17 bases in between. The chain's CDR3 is CASSIVGTGNPGYTF. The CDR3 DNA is TGTGCCAGTAGTATAGTCGGTACGGGGAACCCCGGCTACACCTTC.

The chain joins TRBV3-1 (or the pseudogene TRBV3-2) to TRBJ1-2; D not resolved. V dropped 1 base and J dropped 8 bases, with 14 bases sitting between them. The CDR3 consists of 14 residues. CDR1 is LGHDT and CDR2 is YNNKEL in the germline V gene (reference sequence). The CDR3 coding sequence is TGTGCCAGCAGCCAAGCGGCCGGGGTATCCGGCTACACCTTC. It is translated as CASSQAAGVSGYTF.

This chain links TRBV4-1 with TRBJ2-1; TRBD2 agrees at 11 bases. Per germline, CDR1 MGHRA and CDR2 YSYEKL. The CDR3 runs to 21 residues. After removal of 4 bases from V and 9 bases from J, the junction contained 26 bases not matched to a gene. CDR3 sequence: CASSPSPSISGRAGVGSEQFF. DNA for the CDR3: TGCGCCAGCAGCCCCTCGCCGTCAATTAGCGGGAGGGCCGGTGTTGGGAGTGAGCAGTTCTTC.

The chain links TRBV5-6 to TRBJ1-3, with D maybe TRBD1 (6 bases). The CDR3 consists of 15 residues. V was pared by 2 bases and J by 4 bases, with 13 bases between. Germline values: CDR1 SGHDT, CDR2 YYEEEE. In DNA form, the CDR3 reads TGTGCCAGCAGCTTCTCCCCAGGGGAAGGAAACACCATATATTTT. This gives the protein CASSFSPGEGNTIYF.

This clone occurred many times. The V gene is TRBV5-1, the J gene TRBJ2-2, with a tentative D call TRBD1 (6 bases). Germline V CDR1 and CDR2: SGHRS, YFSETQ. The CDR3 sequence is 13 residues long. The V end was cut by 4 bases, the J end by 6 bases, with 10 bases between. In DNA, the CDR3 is TGCGCCAGCAGCCCGGACAGTCCCGGGGAGCTGTTTTTT. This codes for CASSPDSPGELFF.

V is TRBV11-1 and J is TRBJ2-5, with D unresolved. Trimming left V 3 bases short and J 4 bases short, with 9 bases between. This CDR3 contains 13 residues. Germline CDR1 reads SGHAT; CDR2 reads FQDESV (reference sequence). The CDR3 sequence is CASSFAARETQYF. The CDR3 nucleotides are TGTGCCAGCAGCTTCGCGGCCCGAGAGACCCAGTACTTC.